This T cell receptor beta chain was sequenced in a study of cytomegalovirus exposure and HLA in healthy donors. The germline CDR1 and CDR2 sequences are SGHVS and FQNEAQ. The trim removed 1 base at V and 3 bases at J, leaving 6 bases unmatched. The CDR3 spans 18 residues. It was with 60 Vbeta and 13 Jbeta primers that the PCR ran. Repertoires were generated with immunoSEQ multiplex PCR, while TCRdb's copy carries only in-frame clones and drops some. The sample shows 110,000 or so clones, 70% to 80% of them seen only once. The study's findings and limits: Prior analysis indicated that the majority of TCR beta V segments exhibited productivity approximately 90% or approximately 30% of the time. One cluster of highly shared sequence variants probably arose as a sequencing artifact. Later on, a genetic analysis was performed. It linked a missense variant in DCLRE1C with V- and J-gene trimming of TCR beta.

As to this clone: Its antigen is not known.

Sequenced input: PBMCs. This chain uses TRBV7-8 with TRBJ2-1, with 13 positions matching TRBD2. The TCR comes from a woman between 45 and 65 years old in good health and CMV-seropositive. CDR3 region: CASSLELAGGRLYNEQFF. The CDR3 region has the DNA TGTGCCAGCAGCTTAGAACTAGCGGGGGGGCGGCTCTACAATGAGCAGTTCTTC.